These 13 T cell receptor beta chains came from one sample sequenced in a study of molecular identifiers for immune sequencing clone quantification. TCRdb reprocessed the PCR reads via MiXCR and lists one record per CDR3 protein. The sample contains over 70,000 distinct CDR3 sequences, roughly 25% of which appear only once. Sequenced material: naive CD8+ T cells from blood, with Jurkat cell RNA spiked in. Indicated subset: FACS-sorted CD8+CD4-CCR7+CD45RA+ naive T cells. Source of these receptors: a human donor in good health. Some libraries in this study had Jurkat cell RNA spiked in.

This clonotype was seen repeatedly, ten times or more. The gene calls are TRBV2 and TRBJ1-2, with D maybe TRBD1 (6 bases). This CDR3 contains 14 residues. In germline, CDR1 is SNHLY, CDR2 FYNNEI. V was clipped by 0 bases and J by 3 bases, with 8 bases between them. This CDR3 is CASSEARTDYGYTF. CDR3 DNA: TGTGCCAGCAGTGAAGCTCGGACAGACTATGGCTACACCTTC.

The sample holds a few counts of this clonotype. The chain recombines TRBV4-2 with TRBJ2-1, with 10 bases that match TRBD2. The CDR3 has 18 amino acids. CDR1 and CDR2 from the germline V gene are LGHNA and YNFKEQ. Trimming removed 0 bases from V and 3 bases from J; junction bases left unmatched: 8. CDR3 sequence reads: CASSQEGLAGEIYNEQFF. The DNA of the CDR3 is TGTGCCAGCAGCCAAGAAGGGCTAGCGGGGGAGATCTACAATGAGCAGTTCTTC.

This clonotype was recorded at least ten times. This chain uses TRBV7-9 with TRBJ2-3; 12 nucleotides align to TRBD2. V trimming: 5 bases; J trimming: 5 bases; junction bases outside the gene matches: 11. Per the germline V gene, CDR1 is SEHNR and CDR2 is FQNEAQ (reference sequence). The CDR3 loop spans 17 amino acids. The CDR3 spells CASSPGLAGIGGDTQYF. DNA of the CDR3: TGTGCCAGCAGCCCAGGACTAGCGGGAATAGGAGGAGATACGCAGTATTTT.

This clonotype was seen ten or more times. The V call is TRBV20-1, the J call TRBJ2-1; D unresolved. The CDR3 is 16 amino acids. Germline V gene data show CDR1 as DFQATT and CDR2 as SNEGSKA (reference sequence). V was pared by 1 base and J by 7 bases, with 20 bases between. Here the CDR3 DNA reads TGCAGTGCTAGAGCGGAATTACCAACAGTCCCAAATGAGCAGTTCTTC. It codes for CSARAELPTVPNEQFF.

Concerning this clonotype: Because the CDR3 is missing its conserved closing phenylalanine or tryptophan, this is likely a read error. V is TRBV4-3 and J is TRBJ2-7; no clear D. There are 13 residues in the CDR3. Germline CDR1 reads LGHNA; CDR2 reads YSLEER. Trimming cost V 1 base and J 6 bases, with 10 bases left between them. CDR3 DNA: TGCGCCAGCAGCCAAGGAGCTGCCTTCGAGCAGTACCTC. The encoded protein is CASSQGAAFEQYL.

This clonotype showed up just a few times. The chain has TRBV28 and TRBJ2-3, with 7 nucleotides matching TRBD2. Germline loops: CDR1 MDHEN, CDR2 SYDVKM. CDR3 length: 14 amino acids. V was clipped by 3 bases and J by 6 bases; unmatched bases: 6. CDR3 protein: CASSLGGSRDTQYF. The DNA for the CDR3 is TGTGCCAGCAGTTTGGGAGGGTCAAGGGATACGCAGTATTTT.

Many counts were recorded for this clonotype. This rearrangement joins TRBV12-3 or TRBV12-4 to TRBJ2-1, with 10 bases lining up with TRBD2. Trimming took 7 bases from V and 3 from J; bases not matched to a gene: 6. This CDR3 has 15 residues. The CDR3 sequence: CASIAGTSDYNEQFF. The CDR3, as DNA: TGTGCCAGCATCGCCGGGACTAGCGACTACAATGAGCAGTTCTTC.

As to this clonotype: This may come from a read error, since a much larger clone is one base off. The chain uses TRBV29-1 and TRBJ2-3; 9 positions match TRBD1. Germline V gene sequence: CDR1 SQVTM, CDR2 ANQGSEA. The CDR3 has 15 residues. Trimming removed 7 bases from V and 4 bases from J; junction bases left unmatched: 12. The CDR3 region has the DNA TGCAGCGCGGAGGGAGGGACAGGGTTTTCAGATACGCAGTATTTT. It is translated as CSAEGGTGFSDTQYF.

The rearrangement joins TRBV29-1 to TRBJ2-2, with D perhaps TRBD1 (7 bases). The CDR3 contains 12 residues. Trimming took 7 bases from V and 6 from J, leaving 12 bases between them. CDR1 is SQVTM and CDR2 is ANQGSEA in the germline V gene. The CDR3, as DNA: TGCAGCGCCACAGGGGAGGCCGGGGAGCTGTTTTTT. This translates into CSATGEAGELFF.

This clonotype has just one count. This sequence may be a read error, since a much larger clone differs from it by one base. This rearrangement joins TRBV28 to TRBJ2-6, with D possibly TRBD1 on 5 matching bases. Germline CDR1 MDHEN, CDR2 SYDVKM. The CDR3 contains 13 residues. For the CDR3, the DNA is TGTGCCAGCAACGCCGGTGGGGCCAACGCCCTGACTTTC. It encodes CASNAGGANALTF.

About this clonotype: A read error may be the cause here, since a much bigger clone is one base away. This sequence joins TRBV28 and TRBJ2-7; D remains ambiguous. Germline V CDR1 and CDR2: MDHEN, SYDVKM. This CDR3 has 17 residues. Trimming took off 2 bases at V and 2 bases at J, with 19 bases between the two ends. The CDR3 sequence: CASSLHPHTTGAYEQYF. CDR3 in DNA: TGTGCCAGCAGTTTACATCCCCATACTACCGGAGCCTACGAGCAGTACTTC.

This clonotype came up many times. This chain uses TRBV6-5 with TRBJ2-2, with a possible D match to TRBD2 (5 bases). The CDR3 covers 13 residues. V lost 2 bases and J lost 5, with 6 bases in between. The V gene's germline CDR1 is MNHEY and CDR2 SVGAGI. CDR3 coding DNA: TGTGCCAGCAGTTACGGAGGTACCGGGGAGCTGTTTTTT. Residues: CASSYGGTGELFF.

This clonotype has a count of ten or more. The V and J genes are TRBV7-9 and TRBJ1-5, with a weak D call TRBD1 (5 bases). Looked up from germline, CDR1 is SEHNR and CDR2 is FQNEAQ (reference sequence). Trimming took 1 base from V and 4 from J, leaving 11 bases between them. This CDR3 is built from 15 residues. As DNA, the CDR3 is TGTGCCAGCAGCTTAGGGCAGGGTCCAAATCAGCCCCAGCATTTT. It encodes CASSLGQGPNQPQHF.